The 9 T cell receptor beta chains listed next were all sequenced from one sample in a study of T cells in Graves' hyperthyroidism and ophthalmopathy. The TCR beta CDR3 regions underwent amplification using RNA transcripts as the source. In the first-round RT-PCR of the TCR CDR3, the HTBI primer set was used. In TCRdb, the multiplex PCR reads were re-called with MiXCR into one record per CDR3 protein. This repertoire shows tens of thousands of distinct CDR3 sequences, about 50% found once; its top ten account for approximately 6.2%. Specimen: blood. These receptors all come from a woman between 50 and 59 years old with Graves' hyperthyroidism that later progressed to Graves' ophthalmopathy.

This clonotype was seen many times. The gene calls are TRBV5-1 and TRBJ2-3; 14 bases fit TRBD2. The V and J ends lost 3 bases and 5 bases, in that order; junction bases with no gene match: 11. The CDR3 covers 18 residues. Per the germline V gene, CDR1 is SGHRS and CDR2 is YFSETQ. CDR3 in DNA: TGCGCCAGCAGCTCCCGAGAAAGACTAGCGGGAGGGGGAGATACGCAGTATTTT. Translated, it gives CASSSRERLAGGGDTQYF. The full variable domain, rest sourced from reference TRBV5-1 and TRBJ2-3, is KAGVTQTPRYLIKTRGQQVTLSCSPISGHRSVSWYQQTPGQGLQFLFEYFSETQRNKGNFPGRFSGRQFSNSRSEMNVSTLELGDSALYLCASSSRERLAGGGDTQYFGPGTRLTVL.

By sample fraction, this clonotype is medium-sized. V is TRBV10-3 and J is TRBJ2-3, with 10 positions matching TRBD2. Germline trimming cut 7 bases from V and 0 bases from J; bases unmatched to any gene: 4. CDR1 is ENHRY and CDR2 is SYGVKD in the germline V gene. The CDR3 sequence is 15 residues long. CDR3 loop: CAITRTSGSTDTQYF. The CDR3 DNA is TGTGCCATCACCCGGACTAGCGGAAGCACAGATACGCAGTATTTT.

This clonotype was observed many times. This chain joins TRBV5-6 and TRBJ1-2; D perhaps matches TRBD1 (5 bases). The V end was cut by 0 bases, the J end by 5 bases, with 14 bases between. CDR3 length equals 15 residues. Germline lookup yields CDR1 SGHDT and CDR2 YYEEEE. The CDR3 reads CASSLAGRVDYGYTF. CDR3 sequence (DNA): TGTGCCAGCAGCTTGGCCGGCAGGGTAGATTATGGCTACACCTTC.

The chain uses TRBV20-1 and TRBJ2-7, with 12 positions matching TRBD2. This CDR3 contains 16 residues. CDR1 and CDR2 from the germline V gene are DFQATT and SNEGSKA (reference sequence). The trim removed 5 bases at V and 4 bases at J, leaving 12 bases unmatched. CDR3 amino acids: CSARPRLAGDGYEQYF. The CDR3 DNA reads TGCAGTGCTCGTCCCCGACTAGCGGGAGATGGGTACGAGCAGTACTTC.

The chain carries TRBV14 and TRBJ2-7; 16 nucleotides agree with TRBD2. Germline V gene data show CDR1 as SGHDN and CDR2 as FVKESK. J gave up 7 bases and V 4 bases, and 10 bases lay outside the gene matches. The CDR3 runs 17 residues. The DNA for the CDR3 is TGTGCCAGCAGCCGACAGGGACTAGCGGGAGGGCCCAGGGAGCAGTACTTC. It translates to CASSRQGLAGGPREQYF. The whole variable domain, remainder taken from reference TRBV14 and TRBJ2-7, is EAGVTQFPSHSVIEKGQTVTLRCDPISGHDNLYWYRRVMGKEIKFLLHFVKESKQDESGMPNNRFLAERTGGTYSTLKVQPAELEDSGVYFCASSRQGLAGGPREQYFGPGTRLTVT.

In its sample, this clonotype was seen many times. The rearrangement joins TRBV6-5 to TRBJ1-1; 8 positions agree with TRBD1. V dropped 0 bases and J dropped 1; count of bases not matched to a gene: 10. CDR1 is MNHEY, CDR2 SVGAGI, per germline. The CDR3 runs 18 residues. The DNA for the CDR3 is TGTGCCAGCAGTTACTCGACGGCCAGGGGGCATAGGAACACTGAAGCTTTCTTT. Amino acid sequence: CASSYSTARGHRNTEAFF.

CDR3 bases: TGTGCCAGCAGCTTGGATGGCAGCACATACAATGAGCAGTTCTTC. Translation gives CASSLDGSTYNEQFF. This chain uses TRBV5-4 with TRBJ2-1; D uncertain. The CDR3 has 15 amino acids. CDR1 is SGHNT, CDR2 YYREEE, per germline (reference sequence). Trimming shortened V by 0 bases and J by 4 bases, and 11 bases separated the two germline ends.

This clonotype was picked up many times. The genes are TRBV6-5 and TRBJ2-5; TRBD2 aligns across 9 bases. The CDR3 length is 16 residues. V lost 0 bases, J lost 1 base, and 3 bases stayed unmatched. CDR1 MNHEY and CDR2 SVGAGI come from the germline V gene. The CDR3 nucleotides are TGTGCCAGCAGTTACTCACCAGCGGGAGGCCAAGAGACCCAGTACTTC. Translating it yields CASSYSPAGGQETQYF.

For the CDR3, the DNA is TGCAGTGCCCTCCCAGGAGGGGGCGTTAATGTTGAGCAGTTCTTC. Its protein is CSALPGGGVNVEQFF. The chain employs TRBV20-1 and TRBJ2-1; a possible D gene is TRBD1 (7 bases). Germline lookup yields CDR1 DFQATT and CDR2 SNEGSKA (reference sequence). Trimming left V 6 bases short and J 9 bases short, with 24 bases between. This CDR3 contains 15 residues.